This TCR beta chain was sequenced during a study of blood T cell repertoires in COVID-19. Background on the study: PBMCs, B-cell-depleted T cells, or T cells were the source of the cDNA or gDNA that made up the material.

This clone is a singleton in its sample. The CDR3 is 14 amino acids. Germline CDR1 SEHNR, CDR2 FQNEAQ (reference sequence). The germline V and J ends were trimmed by 3 bases and 4 bases, with 13 bases remaining between them. Produced via immunoSEQ multiplex PCR; TCRdb's table is partial and in-frame only. The sample consists of 150,000 to 190,000 clones, approximately 73% of them appearing once. Input material: peripheral blood. V gene TRBV7-9 combines with J gene TRBJ2-7; weak D call: TRBD2 (6 bases). The clonotype was recovered from a woman of 80 years or more with acute or convalescent COVID-19. The CDR3 DNA reads as TGTGCCAGCAGCTTGGGTAGCGGCTCATACGAGCAGTACTTC. As protein: CASSLGSGSYEQYF.